The 17 T cell receptor beta chains below all came from one sample that was sequenced in a study of a mutant IDH1 vaccine in newly diagnosed glioma. The repertoire was sequenced with immunoSEQ multiplex PCR; TCRdb's copy has only in-frame clones and lacks some. The data hold around 61,000 clones, with about 80% observed a single time. Time point defined: week 47, end of study. Every vaccination contained 300 ug of the mutant IDH1 20-mer peptide and was paired with topical imiquimod. These TCRs are of unknown antigen specificity. Sequenced material: PBMCs, taken from a glioma patient whose treatment included an IDH1 peptide vaccine. These TCRs come from a man aged 45-65 years with glioma.

The chain is built from TRBV6-6 and TRBJ1-5; D not resolved. This CDR3 spans 16 amino acids. Trimming took off 5 bases at V and 0 bases at J, with 14 bases between the two ends. Germline CDR1 is MNHNY and CDR2 is SVGAGI (reference sequence). The CDR3 loop reads CASSPDPFYSNQPQHF. CDR3 DNA sequence: TGTGCCAGCAGTCCGGACCCCTTTTATAGCAATCAGCCCCAGCATTTT.

The chain uses TRBV7-8 and TRBJ1-2; D gene unclear. The V gene's germline CDR1 is SGHVS and CDR2 FQNEAQ. The germline V and J ends were trimmed by 1 base and 0 bases, with 6 bases remaining between them. This CDR3 comprises 14 residues. The CDR3 DNA sequence: TGTGCCAGCAGCTTAGGATCCTCTAACTATGGCTACACCTTC. Translation: CASSLGSSNYGYTF.

The chain has TRBV27 and TRBJ2-7, with 7 bases lining up with TRBD1. CDR3 length: 14 amino acids. Germline trimming cut 4 bases from V and 3 bases from J; bases unmatched to any gene: 6. CDR1 is MNHEY and CDR2 is SMNVEV in the germline V gene (reference sequence). CDR3 in amino acids: CASSSRDRHYEQYF. The DNA of the CDR3 is TGTGCCAGCAGTTCCCGGGACAGACACTACGAGCAGTACTTC.

The chain is built from TRBV5-6 and TRBJ1-4; D remains ambiguous. The CDR3 has 13 amino acids. Germline CDR1 reads SGHDT; CDR2 reads YYEEEE. V was pared by 4 bases and J by 7 bases, with 11 bases between. CDR3 DNA: TGTGCCAGCAGCCCAACCCCGGGTGAAAAACTGTTTTTT. Translation: CASSPTPGEKLFF.

The table lists this clone with a few counts. The V and J genes are TRBV9 and TRBJ2-1; tentatively, D is TRBD2 (5 bases). There are 14 residues in the CDR3. V was pared by 1 base and J by 3 bases, with 8 bases between. Looked up from germline, CDR1 is SGDLS and CDR2 is YYNGEE. The CDR3 sequence: CASSVTSYYNEQFF. The CDR3 nucleotides read TGTGCCAGCAGCGTAACTAGTTACTACAATGAGCAGTTCTTC.

Only a few counts were recorded for this clone. V is TRBV27 and J is TRBJ1-1; 9 bases align to TRBD1. Trimming at V came to 6 bases and at J to 7 bases, leaving 6 bases not matched to a gene. The CDR3 contains 13 residues. Germline CDR1 MNHEY, CDR2 SMNVEV (reference sequence). CDR3 sequence: CASRPQGAIEAFF. In DNA, the CDR3 is TGTGCCAGCAGACCACAGGGGGCTATTGAAGCTTTCTTT.

This sequence joins TRBV7-6 and TRBJ1-4; TRBD1 might be the D (5 bases). Per the germline V gene, CDR1 is SGHVS and CDR2 is FNYEAQ. The length of the CDR3 is 13 residues. The ends were cut back, 4 bases at V and 4 bases at J, with 7 bases in the middle. CDR3 nucleotide sequence: TGTGCCAGCAGCTCGACAGTTAATGAAAAACTGTTTTTT. Its translation: CASSSTVNEKLFF.

This rearrangement joins TRBV6-6 to TRBJ2-7; 8 bases agree with TRBD1. Germline CDR1 is MNHNY and CDR2 is SVGAGI (reference sequence). J gave up 5 bases and V 6 bases, and 15 bases lay outside the gene matches. The CDR3 is 16 amino acids. In nucleotides, the CDR3 is TGTGCCAGCAGAACAGAACGACAGGGGAGGACCCACGAGCAGTACTTC. Translating gives CASRTERQGRTHEQYF.

The chain recombines TRBV18 with TRBJ2-1; 9 positions match TRBD1. V lost 11 bases, J lost 7 bases, and 15 bases stayed unmatched. Per germline, CDR1 KGHSH and CDR2 LQKENI. This CDR3 has 15 amino acids. The CDR3 is CAGRDRAEIQNEQFF. CDR3 coding DNA: TGTGCCGGCCGGGACAGGGCAGAGATTCAAAATGAGCAGTTCTTC.

The chain couples TRBV20-1 to TRBJ1-1; D unclear. V dropped 5 bases and J dropped 7 bases, with 8 bases sitting between them. This CDR3 is built from 10 residues. Germline CDR1 reads DFQATT; CDR2 reads SNEGSKA (reference sequence). The CDR3: CSAPRGEAFF. The CDR3 DNA sequence: TGCAGTGCTCCTCGGGGTGAAGCTTTCTTT.

The chain links TRBV6-5 to TRBJ2-7, with 7 bases fitting TRBD1. The CDR3 is 14 residues long. V shed 0 bases and J 3 bases; nucleotides not matched to a gene: 2. Germline V gene sequence: CDR1 MNHEY, CDR2 SVGAGI. CDR3 amino acids: CASSYSTGNYEQYF. CDR3 nucleotides: TGTGCCAGCAGTTACTCGACAGGGAACTACGAGCAGTACTTC.

In this sample, this clone turned up once. The chain links TRBV7-2 to TRBJ1-1; D is unresolved. Between the trimmed V and J ends, which lost 0 bases and 8 bases, there was a span of 4 bases. The CDR3 extends over 11 amino acids. The V gene's germline CDR1 is SGHTA and CDR2 FQGNSA. CDR3 amino acids: CASSLAVEAFF. CDR3 DNA: TGTGCCAGCAGCTTAGCCGTGGAAGCTTTCTTT.

V and J are TRBV7-9 and TRBJ1-3; D is undetermined. The germline V gene has CDR1 SEHNR and CDR2 FQNEAQ (reference sequence). Trimming pared 4 bases from V and 8 bases from J, leaving 21 bases between. The CDR3 contains 16 residues. CDR3 sequence reads: CASSSPAGAGSDTIYF. The CDR3 coding sequence is TGTGCCAGCAGCTCCCCGGCGGGTGCTGGATCGGACACCATATATTTT.

The gene calls are TRBV5-6 and TRBJ1-1; weak D call: TRBD1 (5 bases). Deletions cut 5 bases from V and 5 bases from J, with 16 bases between. Germline-derived CDR1 and CDR2 are SGHDT and YYEEEE. There are 14 residues in the CDR3. The CDR3, as DNA: TGTGCCAGCAGGAGGGGCGTAGTACAGACTGAAGCTTTCTTT. Translating it yields CASRRGVVQTEAFF.

This chain links TRBV6-5 with TRBJ1-1, with D possibly matching TRBD1 (6 bases). CDR1 and CDR2 from the germline V gene are MNHEY and SVGAGI. Trimming removed 6 bases from V and 0 bases from J, with 11 bases in between. CDR3 length equals 14 residues. The CDR3 here is CASSSDRMNTEAFF. The DNA for the CDR3 is TGTGCCAGCAGCTCCGACAGGATGAACACTGAAGCTTTCTTT.

The chain uses TRBV30 and TRBJ2-6, with D uncertain. Germline CDR1 GTSNPN, CDR2 SVGIG (reference sequence). CDR3 length equals 15 residues. Trimming cost V 0 bases and J 2 bases, with 8 bases left between them. DNA of the CDR3: TGTGCCTGGAGTGTACCACTCACTGGGGCCAACGTCCTGACTTTC. Residues: CAWSVPLTGANVLTF. The complete variable domain, with remaining parts taken from reference TRBV30 and TRBJ2-6, reads SQTIHQWPATLVQPVGSPLSLECTVEGTSNPNLYWYRQAAGRGLQLLFYSVGIGQISSEVPQNLSASRPQDRQFILSSKKLLLSDSGFYLCAWSVPLTGANVLTFGAGSRLTVL.

The chain couples TRBV27 to TRBJ2-1; 9 bases match TRBD1. CDR1 and CDR2 from the germline V gene are MNHEY and SMNVEV (reference sequence). This CDR3 is 16 amino acids long. Trimming at V came to 7 bases and at J to 2 bases, leaving 9 bases not matched to a gene. This CDR3 reads CASTPEGTGTYNEQFF. Here the CDR3 DNA reads TGTGCCAGCACCCCGGAGGGGACAGGGACCTACAATGAGCAGTTCTTC.